Sequencing of this T cell receptor beta chain was carried out in a study of shared clonotypes between healthy human individuals. General study findings and limits: Clonotypes which were not shared had lower generation probabilities than clonotypes that all four donors shared.

A split of CD4+ cells into CD45RA+ naive and CD45RA-negative memory subsets was performed. Using immunoSEQ multiplex PCR, the repertoire was profiled, and TCRdb retains in-frame clones only, with some absent. The profile shows about 1 million clones, roughly 74% of them singletons. This CDR3 is built from 14 residues. Germline CDR1 and CDR2: KGHSH and LQKENI. J was trimmed by 5 bases and V by 8 bases; bases with no gene match: 5. As concerns this clone: Its antigen is currently unknown.

The sequence came from a man aged 18 to 30 in good health. Some clones in this sample may be carry-over from other donors' samples. The rearrangement joins TRBV18 to TRBJ2-3; 12 nucleotides line up with TRBD2. Sequences were obtained from memory CD4+ T cells from PBMCs. Subset: CD45RA-negative fraction. CDR3 sequence: CASGLAGGQDTQYF. The CDR3 region has the DNA TGTGCCAGCGGCCTAGCGGGAGGGCAAGATACGCAGTATTTT.